Below, 2 T cell receptor beta chains from the same sample are listed, as sequenced in a study of Graves' ophthalmopathy and Graves' hyperthyroidism. Amplification from RNA transcripts yielded the TCR beta CDR3 regions. RT-PCR with HTBI primers came first, then second-round multiplex PCR. TCRdb re-derived calls from the multiplex PCR reads in MiXCR, one entry per CDR3 protein. The table shows about 25,000 distinct CDR3 sequences, with 45% to 60% occurring only once. Input material: peripheral blood. Source of these receptors: an adult woman with stable Graves' hyperthyroidism.

The V call is TRBV10-3, the J call TRBJ1-5; 8 bases fit TRBD1. J was trimmed by 2 bases and V by 4 bases; bases with no gene match: 4. Germline assignment: CDR1 ENHRY and CDR2 SYGVKD. CDR3 size: 15 residues. The CDR3 reads CAISGGGQGNQPQHF. DNA for the CDR3: TGTGCCATCAGTGGGGGGGGACAGGGCAATCAGCCCCAGCATTTT.

V is TRBV6-1 and J is TRBJ1-5; a possible D gene is TRBD1 (6 bases). This CDR3 has 15 amino acids. V was pared by 7 bases and J by 2 bases, with 15 bases between. Per germline, CDR1 MNHNS and CDR2 SASEGT. CDR3 region: CASTLQGAGNQPQHF. The CDR3 region has the DNA TGTGCCAGCACTTTACAGGGAGCGGGCAATCAGCCCCAGCATTTT.